This TCR beta chain was recorded in a study of vaccination and CD4 T cells after COVID-19. Study-wide context: Once diagnosed, patients had post-COVID samples drawn a median approximately 93 days later (range 35 to 161). A median of roughly 72 days (range 14 to 241) separated dose two from the taking of post-vaccine samples.

V shed 4 bases and J shed 0 bases, with 7 bases lying between them. Germline V gene sequence: CDR1 DFQATT, CDR2 SNEGSKA (reference sequence). The CDR3 length is 12 residues. With regard to this clonotype: Its antigen remains unidentified.

Oncomine TCR Beta short-read sequencing was applied to DNA from cultured CD4+ T cells. TCRdb re-called the PCR reads through MiXCR, storing one row per CDR3 protein. The repertoire holds approximately 22,000 distinct CDR3 sequences, with nearly 50% as singletons. Treatment meaning: approximately 9-day PBMC culture with coronavirus spike peptide pools or control peptides (ViraFEST assay). Negative selection separated CD4+ T cells from roughly 11-day cultures. The chain couples TRBV20-1 to TRBJ2-7; tentatively, D is TRBD2 (5 bases). The sequence derives from a human donor who had recovered from COVID-19. The sequencing sample was made of CD4+ T cells from blood, cultured in vitro. The CDR3 protein is CSAKDFSYEQYF. For the CDR3, the DNA is TGCAGTGCTAAGGACTTCTCCTACGAGCAGTACTTC.